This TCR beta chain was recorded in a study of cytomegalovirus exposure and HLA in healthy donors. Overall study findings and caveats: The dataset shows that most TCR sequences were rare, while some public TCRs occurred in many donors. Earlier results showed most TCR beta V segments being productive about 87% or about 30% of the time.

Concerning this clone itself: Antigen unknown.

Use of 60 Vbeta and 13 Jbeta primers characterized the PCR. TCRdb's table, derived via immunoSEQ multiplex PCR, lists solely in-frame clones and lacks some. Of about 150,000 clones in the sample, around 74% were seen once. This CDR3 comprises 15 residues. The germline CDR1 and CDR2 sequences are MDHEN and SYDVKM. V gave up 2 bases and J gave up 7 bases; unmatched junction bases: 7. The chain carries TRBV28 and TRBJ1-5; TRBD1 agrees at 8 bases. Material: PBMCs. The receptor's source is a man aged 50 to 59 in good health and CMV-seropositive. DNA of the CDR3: TGTGCCAGCAGTTTAGGACAGGGTAGAACACAGCCCCAGCATTTT. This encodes CASSLGQGRTQPQHF.